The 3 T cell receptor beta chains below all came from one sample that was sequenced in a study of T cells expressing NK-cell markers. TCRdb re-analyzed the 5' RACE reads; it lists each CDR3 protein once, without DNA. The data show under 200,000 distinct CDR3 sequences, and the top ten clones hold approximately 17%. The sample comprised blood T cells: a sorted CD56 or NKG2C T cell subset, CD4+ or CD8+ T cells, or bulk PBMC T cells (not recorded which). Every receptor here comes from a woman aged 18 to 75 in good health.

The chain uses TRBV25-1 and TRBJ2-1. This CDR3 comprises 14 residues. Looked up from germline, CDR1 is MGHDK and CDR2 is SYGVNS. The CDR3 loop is CASTEATVTNEQFF.

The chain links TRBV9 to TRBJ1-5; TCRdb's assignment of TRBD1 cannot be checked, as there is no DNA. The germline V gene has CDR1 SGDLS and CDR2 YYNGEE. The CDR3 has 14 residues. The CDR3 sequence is CASSVDRGSQPQHF.

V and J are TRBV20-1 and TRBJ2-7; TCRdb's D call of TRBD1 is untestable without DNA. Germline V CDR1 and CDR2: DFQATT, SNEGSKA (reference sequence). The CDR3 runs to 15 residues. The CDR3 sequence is CSASPGDRVSYEQYF.